This passage covers 14 T cell receptor beta chains from one sample sequenced in a study of Graves' ophthalmopathy and Graves' hyperthyroidism. Amplified TCR beta CDR3 regions were obtained using RNA transcripts as template. HTBI primers served in a first-round RT-PCR, which a second-round multiplex PCR followed. MiXCR, run by TCRdb on the multiplex PCR reads, gives a single entry per CDR3 protein. The repertoire holds under 800,000 distinct CDR3 sequences, 22% seen once, with about 6.6% in the top ten. Sequencing input: peripheral blood. The receptors come from a young woman with stable Graves' hyperthyroidism. Some clones in this sample may be carry-over from other donors' samples.

This chain connects TRBV2 to TRBJ1-5; TRBD1 agrees at 7 bases. The CDR3 is made up of 15 amino acids. From germline, CDR1 is SNHLY and CDR2 FYNNEI. Trimming removed 5 bases from V and 2 bases from J; junction bases left unmatched: 6. The CDR3 loop reads CASSPQGLGNQPQHF. DNA of the CDR3: TGTGCCAGCAGTCCACAGGGGTTGGGCAATCAGCCCCAGCATTTT. Complete variable domain (other parts from reference TRBV2 and TRBJ1-5): EPEVTQTPSHQVTQMGQEVILRCVPISNHLYFYWYRQILGQKVEFLVSFYNNEISEKSEIFDDQFSVERPDGSNFTLKIRSTKLEDSAMYFCASSPQGLGNQPQHFGDGTRLSIL.

This clonotype was seen ten or more times. As DNA, the CDR3 is TGTGCCAGCAGCTTAGGGACTAGCGGGAGTTTCGAGCAGTACTTC. Its translation is CASSLGTSGSFEQYF. This chain links TRBV7-2 with TRBJ2-7; 13 bases fit TRBD2. Germline CDR1 and CDR2: SGHTA and FQGNSA. Germline trimming cut 1 base from V and 6 bases from J; bases unmatched to any gene: 3. This CDR3 is 15 amino acids long.

On this clonotype: It may be a read error: a sequence one base away is much more abundant. This chain uses TRBV20-1 with TRBJ1-1; no reliable D call. Deletions cut 0 bases from V and 7 bases from J, with 15 bases between. The CDR3 runs to 14 residues. Germline V gene sequence: CDR1 DFQATT, CDR2 SNEGSKA (reference sequence). CDR3 nucleotides: TGCAGTGCTAGAGAACTAGATGCCAGCCTTGAAGCTTTCTTT. Its translation is CSARELDASLEAFF.

The sample holds a few counts of this clonotype. The junction departs from germline at one end; a sequencing error may be responsible. The rearrangement links TRBV2 to TRBJ2-7; D may correspond to TRBD1 or TRBD2 (5 bases each). Germline V lookup: CDR1 SNHLY, CDR2 FYNNEI. The CDR3 is made up of 13 amino acids. CDR3: CASSGTDNYGQYF. The CDR3 nucleotides read TGTGCTTCGTCAGGGACGGATAACTACGGGCAGTACTTC.

This chain joins TRBV12-3 or TRBV12-4 and TRBJ2-2; 8 bases are a match to TRBD2. This CDR3 is 18 amino acids long. The V and J ends lost 7 bases and 2 bases, in that order; junction bases with no gene match: 15. This CDR3 reads CASTDLSSGGLNTGELFF. As DNA, the CDR3 is TGTGCCAGCACCGACCTTTCGAGCGGGGGTCTCAACACCGGGGAGCTGTTTTTT.

This rearrangement joins TRBV11-2 to TRBJ1-1; a weak D match, TRBD1 (6 bases). CDR1 and CDR2 from the germline V gene are SGHAT and FQNNGV. V lost 4 bases and J lost 4, with 25 bases in between. This CDR3 is built from 18 residues. The CDR3 nucleotides read TGTGCCAGCAGCTCCTTAAACGGGGGCTTCGGTCTGGGCACTGAAGCTTTCTTT. Protein sequence: CASSSLNGGFGLGTEAFF.

V is TRBV28 and J is TRBJ2-2; tentative D call: TRBD2 (6 bases). Germline CDR1 is MDHEN and CDR2 is SYDVKM. The CDR3 totals 12 residues. Trimming cost V 6 bases and J 7 bases, with 9 bases left between them. CDR3 coding DNA: TGTGCCAGCAGGCTGGGGGGCGGGGAGCTGTTTTTT. Translation gives CASRLGGGELFF. Based on the CDR3 plus reference TRBV28 and TRBJ2-2, the full variable domain is DVKVTQSSRYLVKRTGEKVFLECVQDMDHENMFWYRQDPGLGLRLIYFSYDVKMKEKGDIPEGYSVSREKKERFSLILESASTNQTSMYLCASRLGGGELFFGEGSRLTVL.

This clonotype occurred a few times. V gene TRBV6-5 combines with J gene TRBJ1-3, with no clear D. Between the trimmed V and J ends, which lost 4 bases and 0 bases, there was a span of 10 bases. The germline CDR1 and CDR2 sequences are MNHEY and SVGAGI. This CDR3 spans 15 amino acids. CDR3 DNA sequence: TGTGCCAGCAGTTCCTTGCCGGGCTCTGGAAACACCATATATTTT. It yields the protein CASSSLPGSGNTIYF.

The chain combines TRBV11-2 with TRBJ1-6, with a tentative D call TRBD1 (6 bases). The germline V gene has CDR1 SGHAT and CDR2 FQNNGV. This CDR3 has 16 residues. V shed 5 bases and J shed 7 bases, with 18 bases lying between them. CDR3 DNA sequence: TGTGCCAGCAGCGAAACGATGGCAGGGGTAAATTCACCCCTCCACTTT. It codes for CASSETMAGVNSPLHF.

This clonotype has ten or more counts. This CDR3 is CASSEVTMGNQPQHF. CDR3 in DNA: TGTGCCAGCAGTGAAGTAACTATGGGCAATCAGCCCCAGCATTTT. The chain is built from TRBV6-1 and TRBJ1-5; D is undetermined. The CDR3 consists of 15 residues. Germline V gene lookup returns CDR1 MNHNS and CDR2 SASEGT. The V end was cut by 1 base, the J end by 2 bases, with 9 bases between.

This chain connects TRBV2 to TRBJ1-4; D may be TRBD1 (5 bases). Germline loops: CDR1 SNHLY, CDR2 FYNNEI. The V and J ends lost 6 bases and 7 bases respectively, with 15 bases between them. This CDR3 contains 14 residues. CDR3 residues: CASSAGTAAEKLFF. The CDR3 DNA reads as TGTGCCAGCAGCGCCGGGACCGCAGCTGAAAAACTGTTTTTT.

V is TRBV5-1 and J is TRBJ2-2, with 7 bases fitting TRBD2. The ends lost 4 bases at V and 4 bases at J; junction bases unmatched: 10. The CDR3 is made up of 16 amino acids. CDR1 and CDR2 from the germline V gene are SGHRS and YFSETQ. CDR3 protein: CASSNRAGVGTGELFF. The CDR3 nucleotides read TGCGCCAGCAGCAATAGGGCGGGAGTTGGCACCGGGGAGCTGTTTTTT.

This clonotype was counted only a few times. This may be a read error: a much more frequent sequence differs by one nucleotide. This CDR3 is missing its conserved last phenylalanine or tryptophan, likely due to a read error. The gene calls are TRBV20-1 and TRBJ1-2; 10 bases are a match to TRBD1. The ends lost 5 bases at V and 5 bases at J; junction bases unmatched: 11. Germline V gene sequence: CDR1 DFQATT, CDR2 SNEGSKA (reference sequence). CDR3 length: 15 residues. The CDR3 DNA reads as TGCAGTGCTTCAGCAGGGACAGGGGTCTCGTATGGCTACACCGTC. This sequence encodes CSASAGTGVSYGYTV.

This clonotype was counted ten times or more. CDR3 in amino acids: CASPGAFLEVSGYTF. Here the CDR3 DNA reads TGTGCCAGCCCCGGGGCTTTTCTAGAGGTCTCGGGCTACACCTTC. The chain joins TRBV30 to TRBJ1-2, with D tentatively TRBD1 (5 bases). From germline, CDR1 is GTSNPN and CDR2 SVGIG (reference sequence). The V gene lost 8 bases and the J gene lost 8 bases, with 27 bases spanning the gap. This CDR3 is built from 15 residues.